This T cell receptor (beta chain) comes out of a study of beta chain features in type 1 diabetes. The study, taken as a whole, reports: The naive, central memory and Treg TCRB repertoires looked more alike in patients than they did in healthy donors. Patients with Type 1 diabetes showed moderately but significantly shorter TCRB CDR3s in all four CD4+ subsets.

Expressed TCRB transcripts were sequenced after all isolated RNA was converted to cDNA. Repertoires were generated with immunoSEQ multiplex PCR, while TCRdb's copy carries only in-frame clones and drops some. The profile shows over 650,000 clones, over 13% of them singletons. Trimming removed 6 bases at V and 8 bases at J, with 19 bases between. Germline V gene sequence: CDR1 MNHNY, CDR2 SVGAGI (reference sequence). This CDR3 has 15 amino acids. To note about this clone: What it recognizes is unknown.

Sequenced sample: naive CD4+ T cells from blood. This sequence joins TRBV6-6 and TRBJ1-4, with D perhaps matching TRBD1 (5 bases). This TCR came from a man aged 18-30 years with type 1 diabetes. The CDR3 sequence is CASSPSRRAREKLFF. The CDR3 DNA is TGTGCCAGCAGCCCAAGCCGCAGGGCCAGAGAAAAACTGTTTTTT.